The clone carrying this T cell receptor (beta chain) has only a few counts. Its antigen is currently unknown. These data are taken from a study of CD8+ T cells in alopecia areata. Study results and caveats: Scalp clonality dropped significantly under tofacitinib, as did expanded CD8+ top-100 clones. Affected scalp, especially in alopecia totalis/universalis, had a higher clonality than normal scalp did.

Germline V gene sequence: CDR1 SEHNR, CDR2 FQNEAQ (reference sequence). Trimming shortened V by 4 bases and J by 5 bases, and 13 bases separated the two germline ends. CDR3 length: 14 amino acids. This sample's treatment: oral pan-JAK inhibitor, 5-10 mg twice daily. cDNA reverse transcribed from extracted RNA served as the sequencing template. Measured with immunoSEQ multiplex PCR; TCRdb has only the in-frame clones, and not every one. The sample has approximately 300,000 clones, 58% seen once. The clonotype originates from a human donor with alopecia areata. This chain links TRBV7-9 with TRBJ2-3; weak D call: TRBD1 (6 bases). The material was CD4+ T cells sorted from blood, obtained at week 24, from a patient treated with tofacitinib. The CDR3 is CASSSRTVGDTQYF. In DNA form, the CDR3 reads TGTGCCAGCAGCTCCCGGACAGTTGGAGATACGCAGTATTTT.